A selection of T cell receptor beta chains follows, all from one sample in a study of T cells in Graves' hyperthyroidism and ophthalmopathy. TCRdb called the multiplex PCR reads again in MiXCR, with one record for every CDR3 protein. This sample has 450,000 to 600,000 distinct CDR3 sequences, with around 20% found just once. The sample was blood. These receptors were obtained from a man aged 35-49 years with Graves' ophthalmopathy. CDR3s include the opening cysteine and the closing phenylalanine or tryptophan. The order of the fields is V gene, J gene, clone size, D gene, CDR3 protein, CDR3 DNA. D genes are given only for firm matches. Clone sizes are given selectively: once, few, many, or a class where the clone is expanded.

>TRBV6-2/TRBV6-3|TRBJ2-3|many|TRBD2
CASSYGLAGNQDTQYF
TGTGCCAGCAGTTACGGACTAGCGGGGAACCAGGATACGCAGTATTTT
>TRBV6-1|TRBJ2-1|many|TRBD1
CASRPGQGLGNEQFF
TGTGCCAGCAGGCCGGGACAGGGTCTAGGAAATGAGCAGTTCTTC
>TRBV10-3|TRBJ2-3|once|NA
CAISEGGNPGTQYF
TGTGCCATCAGTGAAGGGGGGAACCCGGGTACGCAGTATTTT
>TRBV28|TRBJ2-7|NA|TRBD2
CASSLQGTSEQYF
TGTGCCAGCAGTTTGCAAGGGACTAGCGAGCAGTACTTC
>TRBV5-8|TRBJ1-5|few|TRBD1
CASSPGQGPNNQPQHF
TGTGCCAGCAGTCCGGGACAGGGACCCAACAATCAGCCCCAGCATTTT
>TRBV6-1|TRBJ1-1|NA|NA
CASSENQITEAFF
TGTGCCAGCAGTGAAAACCAGATCACTGAAGCTTTCTTT
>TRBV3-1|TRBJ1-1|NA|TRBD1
CASSQEGGAAFF
TGTGCCAGCAGCCAAGAAGGGGGCGCGGCTTTCTTT
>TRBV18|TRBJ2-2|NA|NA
CASSPQSTGELFF
TGTGCCAGCTCACCACAGAGTACCGGGGAGCTGTTTTTT
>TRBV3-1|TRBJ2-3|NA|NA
CASSQVSTGTQYF
TGTGCCAGCAGCCAAGTTAGTACGGGTACGCAGTATTTT
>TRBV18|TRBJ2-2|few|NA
CASSQSEGSITGELFF
TGTGCCAGCTCCCAGTCGGAGGGGAGCATCACCGGGGAGCTGTTTTTT
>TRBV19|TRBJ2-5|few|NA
CASSLNSGQTQYF
TGTGCCAGTAGTTTGAACTCGGGGCAGACCCAGTACTTC
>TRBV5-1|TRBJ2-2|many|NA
CASSKVGPGELFF
TGCGCCAGCAGTAAGGTGGGACCCGGGGAGCTGTTTTTT
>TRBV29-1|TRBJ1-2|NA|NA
CSVEAPSSNYGYTF
TGCAGCGTTGAAGCCCCTAGCTCCAACTATGGCTACACCTTC
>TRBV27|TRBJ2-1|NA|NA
CASSPGRLTNEQFF
TGTGCCAGCAGTCCGGGACGGCTGACCAATGAGCAGTTCTTC
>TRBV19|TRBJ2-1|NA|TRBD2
CASRTLAGFYNEQFF
TGTGCCAGTAGGACGCTAGCGGGTTTCTACAATGAGCAGTTCTTC
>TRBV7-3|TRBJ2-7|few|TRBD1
CASSPTGSHEQYF
TGTGCCAGCAGCCCGACAGGGAGCCACGAGCAGTACTTC
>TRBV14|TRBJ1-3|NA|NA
CASRMSLGNTIYF
TGTGCCAGCAGGATGAGCCTTGGGAACACCATATATTTT
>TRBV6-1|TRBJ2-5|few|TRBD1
CASTDRQGQETQYF
TGTGCCAGCACGGATCGACAGGGCCAAGAGACCCAGTACTTC
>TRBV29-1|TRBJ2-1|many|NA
CSVDSVASYNEQFF
TGCAGCGTTGATTCGGTAGCATCCTACAATGAGCAGTTCTTC
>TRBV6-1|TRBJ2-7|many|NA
CASRTRAQIIGEQYF
TGTGCCAGCAGGACCCGGGCACAGATCATCGGCGAGCAGTACTTC
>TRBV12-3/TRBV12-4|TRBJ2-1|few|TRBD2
CASRGLGYNEQFF
TGTGCCAGTCGGGGACTAGGATACAATGAGCAGTTCTTC
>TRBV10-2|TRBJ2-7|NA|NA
CASRESGRQGNEQYF
TGCGCCAGCAGAGAAAGCGGGAGACAGGGTAACGAGCAGTACTTC
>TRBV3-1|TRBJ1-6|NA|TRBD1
CASSQEWGQYNSPLHF
TGTGCCAGCAGCCAAGAATGGGGACAGTATAATTCACCCCTCCACTTT
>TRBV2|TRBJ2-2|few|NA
CASLGTDNTGELFF
TGTGCCAGTCTAGGGACGGACAACACCGGGGAGCTGTTTTTT
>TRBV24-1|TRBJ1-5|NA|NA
CATSGGFSNQPQHF
TGTGCCACCAGTGGAGGTTTCAGCAATCAGCCCCAGCATTTT
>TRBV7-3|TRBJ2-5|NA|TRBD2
CASSRTSGSQETQYF
TGTGCCAGCAGCAGGACTAGCGGGAGCCAAGAGACCCAGTACTTC
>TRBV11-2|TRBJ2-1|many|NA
CASSLHHEQFF
TGTGCCAGCAGCTTACACCACGAGCAGTTCTTC
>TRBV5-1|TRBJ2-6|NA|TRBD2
CASSTGGSSGANVLTF
TGCGCCAGCAGCACGGGAGGGAGCTCTGGGGCCAACGTCCTGACTTTC
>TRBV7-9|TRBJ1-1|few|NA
CASSLTAAMNTEAFF
TGTGCCAGCAGCTTGACAGCCGCTATGAACACTGAAGCTTTCTTT
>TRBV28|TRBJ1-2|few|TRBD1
CASSSSGTGGGYTF
TGTGCCAGCAGCTCTTCCGGGACAGGGGGCGGCTACACCTTC
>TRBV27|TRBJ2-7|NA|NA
CASSLHSGTQDGYEQYF
TGTGCCAGCAGTTTACACTCCGGGACCCAGGACGGCTACGAGCAGTACTTC
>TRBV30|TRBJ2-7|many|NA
CAWSVRGRLNEQYF
TGTGCCTGGAGTGTACGGGGCAGACTCAACGAGCAGTACTTC
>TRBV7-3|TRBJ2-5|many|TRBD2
CASSRGTSSQETQYF
TGTGCCAGCAGCAGAGGGACTAGCAGTCAAGAGACCCAGTACTTC
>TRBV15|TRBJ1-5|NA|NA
CATSGTDNQPQHF
TGTGCCACCAGTGGGACCGATAATCAGCCCCAGCATTTT
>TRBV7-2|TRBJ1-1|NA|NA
CASSLGGGRAQVTEAFF
TGTGCCAGCAGCTTAGGCGGGGGGCGCGCACAGGTCACTGAAGCTTTCTTT
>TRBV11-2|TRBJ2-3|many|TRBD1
CASSSKPQGRTDTQYF
TGTGCCAGCAGCTCTAAACCACAGGGGCGCACAGATACGCAGTATTTT
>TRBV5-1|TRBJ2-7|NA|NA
CASSGGAWGDLSYEQYF
TGCGCCAGCAGCGGGGGGGCTTGGGGGGATTTATCCTACGAGCAGTACTTC
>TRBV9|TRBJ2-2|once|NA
CASRVEERAGELFF
TGTGCCAGCCGCGTAGAGGAGCGAGCCGGGGAGCTGTTTTTT
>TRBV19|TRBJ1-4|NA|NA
CASSIFRGQANEKLFF
TGTGCCAGTAGTATCTTCCGGGGCCAGGCTAATGAAAAACTGTTTTTT
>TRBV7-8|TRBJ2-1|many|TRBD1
CASSFPPRQGHNEQFF
TGTGCCAGCAGCTTCCCGCCGAGACAGGGCCACAATGAGCAGTTCTTC
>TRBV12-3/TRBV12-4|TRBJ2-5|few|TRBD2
CASSLPSGGLETQYF
TGTGCCAGCAGTTTACCCAGCGGGGGGTTAGAGACCCAGTACTTC
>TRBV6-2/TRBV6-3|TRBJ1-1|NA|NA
CASSYSHPNTEAFF
TGTGCCAGCAGTTACTCGCACCCTAACACTGAAGCTTTCTTT
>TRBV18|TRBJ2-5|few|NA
CASSTGQIQETQYF
TGTGCCAGCTCGACGGGACAAATACAAGAGACCCAGTACTTC
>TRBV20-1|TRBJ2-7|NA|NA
CSARGTDSLSSYEQYF
TGCAGTGCTAGAGGGACCGACAGCTTGAGCTCCTACGAGCAGTACTTC
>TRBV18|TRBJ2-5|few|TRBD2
CASSPGTSGRAVYF
TGTGCCAGCTCACCTGGGACTAGCGGGAGGGCCGTGTACTTC
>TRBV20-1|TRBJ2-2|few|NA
CSARSERGANTGELFF
TGCAGTGCTAGATCCGAGAGGGGGGCGAACACCGGGGAGCTGTTTTTT
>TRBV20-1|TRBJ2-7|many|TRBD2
CSARPLAGGHEQYF
TGCAGTGCTAGACCACTAGCGGGAGGGCACGAGCAGTACTTC
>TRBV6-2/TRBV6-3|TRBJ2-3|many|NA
CASSSYWDTQYF
TGTGCCAGCAGTTCCTACTGGGATACGCAGTATTTT
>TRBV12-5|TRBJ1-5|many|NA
CASGLVYYALTDGNSNQPQHF
TGTGCTAGTGGTTTGGTATATTACGCCCTGACCGACGGTAATAGCAATCAGCCCCAGCATTTT
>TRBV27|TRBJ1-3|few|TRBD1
CASSEGGKGNTIYF
TGTGCCAGCAGCGAAGGGGGCAAAGGAAACACCATATATTTT